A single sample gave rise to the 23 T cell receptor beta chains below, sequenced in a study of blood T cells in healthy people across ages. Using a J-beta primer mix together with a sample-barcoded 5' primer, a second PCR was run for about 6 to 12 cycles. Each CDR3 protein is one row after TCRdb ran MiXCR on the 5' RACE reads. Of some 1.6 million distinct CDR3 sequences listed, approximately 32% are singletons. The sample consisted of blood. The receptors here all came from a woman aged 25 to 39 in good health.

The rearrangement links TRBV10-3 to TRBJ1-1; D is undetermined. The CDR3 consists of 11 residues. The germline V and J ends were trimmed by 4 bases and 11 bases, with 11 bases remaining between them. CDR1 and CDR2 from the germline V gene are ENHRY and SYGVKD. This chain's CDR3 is CAISGVFGAFF. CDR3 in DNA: TGTGCCATCAGTGGGGTATTCGGGGCTTTCTTT.

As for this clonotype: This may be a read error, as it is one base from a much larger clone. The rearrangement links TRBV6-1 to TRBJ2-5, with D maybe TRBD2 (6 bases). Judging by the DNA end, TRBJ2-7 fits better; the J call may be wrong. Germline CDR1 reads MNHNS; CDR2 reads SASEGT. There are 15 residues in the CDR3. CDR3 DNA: TGTGCCAGCAGTGAAGAGCTCGGGGGTTGGTACGAGCAGTACTTC. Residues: CASSEELGGWYEQYF.

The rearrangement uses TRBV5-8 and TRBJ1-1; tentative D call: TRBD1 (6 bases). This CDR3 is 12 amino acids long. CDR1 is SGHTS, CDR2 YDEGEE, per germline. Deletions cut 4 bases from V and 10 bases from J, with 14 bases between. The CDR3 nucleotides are TGTGCCAGCAGCGCCTGGACAGCTCGAGCTTTCTTT. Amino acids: CASSAWTARAFF.

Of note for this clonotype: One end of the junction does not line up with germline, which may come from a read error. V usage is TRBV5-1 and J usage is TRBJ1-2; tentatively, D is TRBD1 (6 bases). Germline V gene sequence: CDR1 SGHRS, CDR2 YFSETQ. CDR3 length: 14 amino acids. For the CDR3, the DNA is TGCGCCGGCAGCTTGAATGGACAGTGGGATGGCTACACCTTC. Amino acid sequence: CAGSLNGQWDGYTF.

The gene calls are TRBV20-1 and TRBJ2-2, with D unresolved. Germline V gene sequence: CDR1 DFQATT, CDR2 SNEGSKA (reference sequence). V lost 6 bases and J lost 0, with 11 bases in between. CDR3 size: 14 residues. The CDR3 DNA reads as TGCAGTGCCCCCCTTAGGGCGAACACCGGGGAGCTGTTTTTT. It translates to CSAPLRANTGELFF.

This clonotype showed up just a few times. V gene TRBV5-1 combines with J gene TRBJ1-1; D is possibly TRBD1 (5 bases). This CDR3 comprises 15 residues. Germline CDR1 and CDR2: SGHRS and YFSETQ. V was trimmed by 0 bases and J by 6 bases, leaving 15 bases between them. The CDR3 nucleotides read TGCGCCAGCAGCTTGGAAGCAAGGGGAGTCTCTGAAGCTTTCTTT. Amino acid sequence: CASSLEARGVSEAFF.

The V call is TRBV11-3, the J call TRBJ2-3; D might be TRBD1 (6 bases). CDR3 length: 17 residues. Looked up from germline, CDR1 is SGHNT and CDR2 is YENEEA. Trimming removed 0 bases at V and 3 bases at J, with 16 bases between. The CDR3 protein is CASSLDGGPGSTDTQYF. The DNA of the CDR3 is TGTGCCAGCAGCTTAGATGGGGGCCCGGGGTCTACAGATACGCAGTATTTT. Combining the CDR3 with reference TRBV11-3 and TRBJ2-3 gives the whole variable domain EAGVVQSPRYKIIEKKQPVAFWCNPISGHNTLYWYLQNLGQGPELLIRYENEEAVDDSQLPKDRFSAERLKGVDSTLKIQPAELGDSAVYLCASSLDGGPGSTDTQYFGPGTRLTVL.

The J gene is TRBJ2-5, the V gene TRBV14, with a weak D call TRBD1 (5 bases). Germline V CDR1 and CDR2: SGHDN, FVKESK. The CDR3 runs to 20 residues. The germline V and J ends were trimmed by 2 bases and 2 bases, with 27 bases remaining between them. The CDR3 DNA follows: TGTGCCAGCAGCCAATTACAGGAGTTCCCCTGGCCTGGCTTACAAGAGACCCAGTACTTC. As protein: CASSQLQEFPWPGLQETQYF.

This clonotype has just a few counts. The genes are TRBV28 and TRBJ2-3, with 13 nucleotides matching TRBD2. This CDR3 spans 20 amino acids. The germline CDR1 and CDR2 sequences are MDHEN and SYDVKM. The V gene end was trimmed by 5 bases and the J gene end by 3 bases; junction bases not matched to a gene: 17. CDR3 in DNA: TGTGCCAGCAGTCCGCCAGGACAGGGGTCGACTAGCGGGAGGACAGATACGCAGTATTTT. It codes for CASSPPGQGSTSGRTDTQYF.

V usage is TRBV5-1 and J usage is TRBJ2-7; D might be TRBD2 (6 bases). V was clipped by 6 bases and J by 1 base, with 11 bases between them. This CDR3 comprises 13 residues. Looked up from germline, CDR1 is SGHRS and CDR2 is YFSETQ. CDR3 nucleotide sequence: TGCGCCAGCACGGAGGGACCTTCCTACGAGCAGTACTTC. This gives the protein CASTEGPSYEQYF.

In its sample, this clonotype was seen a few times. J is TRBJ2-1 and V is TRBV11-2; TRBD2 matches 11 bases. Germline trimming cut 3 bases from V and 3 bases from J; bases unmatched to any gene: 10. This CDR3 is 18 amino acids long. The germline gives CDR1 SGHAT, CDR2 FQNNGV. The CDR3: CASSFSIAGGPGYNEQFF. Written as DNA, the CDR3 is TGTGCCAGCAGCTTTTCGATAGCGGGGGGGCCTGGCTACAATGAGCAGTTCTTC. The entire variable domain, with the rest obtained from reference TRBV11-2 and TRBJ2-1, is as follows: EAGVAQSPRYKIIEKRQSVAFWCNPISGHATLYWYQQILGQGPKLLIQFQNNGVVDDSQLPKDRFSAERLKGVDSTLKIQPAKLEDSAVYLCASSFSIAGGPGYNEQFFGPGTRLTVL.

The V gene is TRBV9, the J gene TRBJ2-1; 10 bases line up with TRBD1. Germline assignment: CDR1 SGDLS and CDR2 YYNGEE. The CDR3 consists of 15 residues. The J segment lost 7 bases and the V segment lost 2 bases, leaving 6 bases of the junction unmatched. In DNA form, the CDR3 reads TGTGCCAGCAGCGTCGGGACAGGGGCGGGGAATGAGCAGTTCTTC. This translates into CASSVGTGAGNEQFF.

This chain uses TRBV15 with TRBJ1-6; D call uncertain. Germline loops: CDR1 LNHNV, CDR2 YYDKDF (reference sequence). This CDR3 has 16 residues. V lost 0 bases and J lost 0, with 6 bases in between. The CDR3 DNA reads TGTGCCACCAGCAGAGAACAGAGCTCCTATAATTCACCCCTCCACTTT. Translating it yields CATSREQSSYNSPLHF.

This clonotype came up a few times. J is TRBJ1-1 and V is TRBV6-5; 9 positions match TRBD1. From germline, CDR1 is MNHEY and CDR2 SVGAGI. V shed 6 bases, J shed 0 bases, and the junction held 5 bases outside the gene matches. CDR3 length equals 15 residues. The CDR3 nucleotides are TGTGCCAGCAGGCGGACAGGGGCTATGAACACTGAAGCTTTCTTT. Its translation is CASRRTGAMNTEAFF.

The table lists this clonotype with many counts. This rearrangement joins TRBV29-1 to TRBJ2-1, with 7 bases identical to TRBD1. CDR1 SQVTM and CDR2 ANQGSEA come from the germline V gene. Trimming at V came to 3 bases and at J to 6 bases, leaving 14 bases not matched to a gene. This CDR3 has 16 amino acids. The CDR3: CSVDGEQGRYSNEQFF. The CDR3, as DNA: TGCAGCGTTGATGGGGAACAGGGGCGGTACTCCAATGAGCAGTTCTTC.

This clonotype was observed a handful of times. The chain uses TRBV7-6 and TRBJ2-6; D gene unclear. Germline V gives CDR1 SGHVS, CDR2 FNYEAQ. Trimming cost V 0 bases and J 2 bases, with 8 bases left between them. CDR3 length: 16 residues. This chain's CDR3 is CASSLAWGTGANVLTF. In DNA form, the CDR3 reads TGTGCCAGCAGCTTAGCGTGGGGTACTGGGGCCAACGTCCTGACTTTC.

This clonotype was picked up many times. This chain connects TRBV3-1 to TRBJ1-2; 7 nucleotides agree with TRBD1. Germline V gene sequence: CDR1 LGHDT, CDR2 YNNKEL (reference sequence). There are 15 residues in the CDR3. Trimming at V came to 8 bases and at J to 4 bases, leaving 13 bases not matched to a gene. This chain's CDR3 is CASSLPGQKIYGYTF. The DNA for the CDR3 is TGTGCCAGCTCACTACCGGGACAGAAGATCTATGGCTACACCTTC.

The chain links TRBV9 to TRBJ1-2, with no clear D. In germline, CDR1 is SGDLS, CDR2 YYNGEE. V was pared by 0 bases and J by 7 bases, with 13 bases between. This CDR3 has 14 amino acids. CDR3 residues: CASSVEVEVRGYTF. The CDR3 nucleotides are TGTGCCAGCAGCGTAGAAGTGGAGGTTCGTGGCTACACCTTC.

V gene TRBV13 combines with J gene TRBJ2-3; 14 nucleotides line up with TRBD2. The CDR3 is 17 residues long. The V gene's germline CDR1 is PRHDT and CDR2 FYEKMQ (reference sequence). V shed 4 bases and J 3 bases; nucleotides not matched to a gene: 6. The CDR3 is CASSSGLAGGQTDTQYF. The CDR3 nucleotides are TGTGCCAGCAGCTCCGGACTAGCGGGGGGCCAAACAGATACGCAGTATTTT.

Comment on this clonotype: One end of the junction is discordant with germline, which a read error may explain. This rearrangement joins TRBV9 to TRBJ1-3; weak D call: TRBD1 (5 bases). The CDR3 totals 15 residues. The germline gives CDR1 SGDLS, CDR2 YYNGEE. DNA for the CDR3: TGTGCCAGCAGTGCCAGGGAGGGGTCTGGAAACACCACATATTTT. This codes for CASSAREGSGNTTYF.

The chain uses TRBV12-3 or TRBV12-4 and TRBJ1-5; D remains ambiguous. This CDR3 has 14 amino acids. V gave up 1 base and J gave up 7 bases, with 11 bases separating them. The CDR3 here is CASSLEAAGQPQHF. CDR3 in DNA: TGTGCCAGCAGTTTAGAAGCGGCCGGGCAGCCCCAGCATTTT.

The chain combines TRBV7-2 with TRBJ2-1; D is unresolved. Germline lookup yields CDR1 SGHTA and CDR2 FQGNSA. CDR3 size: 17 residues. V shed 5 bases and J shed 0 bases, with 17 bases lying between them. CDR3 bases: TGTGCCAGCAGCCCTCCCCCGCAGCTAAGCTCCTACAATGAGCAGTTCTTC. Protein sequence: CASSPPPQLSSYNEQFF.

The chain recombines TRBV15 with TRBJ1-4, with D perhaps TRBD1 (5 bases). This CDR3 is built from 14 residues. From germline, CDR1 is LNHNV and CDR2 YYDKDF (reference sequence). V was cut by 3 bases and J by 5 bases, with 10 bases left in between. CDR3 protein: CATSRWGGNEKLFF. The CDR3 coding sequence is TGTGCCACCAGCAGGTGGGGGGGGAATGAAAAACTGTTTTTT.